Listed below are T cell receptor beta chains from one sample, sequenced in a study of T cells in tumors after PD-1 blockade. The data were produced by immunoSEQ multiplex PCR, yet TCRdb's version contains in-frame clones alone and is incomplete. The profile shows more than 40,000 clones, about 85% of them singletons. The specimen comprised PBMCs, sampled before anti-PD-1 treatment. The receptors derive from a human donor with basal cell carcinoma. The CDR3 runs from the conserved cysteine through the conserved F or W. Each record gives: clone size, V gene, D gene, J gene, CDR3 DNA, CDR3 protein. The D gene is left open where the match is weak. The size of a clone is reported for some rows only, either as once, few or many, or as a class for expanded clones.

NA	TRBV3-1/TRBV3-2	TRBD1	TRBJ1-6	TGTGCCAGCAGCGGACGACAGGGAATATCTTCACCCCTCCACTTT	CASSGRQGISSPLHF
NA	TRBV4-2	NA	TRBJ2-2	TGTGCCAGCAGCCAAGGCGTGGGGGGCACCGGGGAGCTGTTTTTT	CASSQGVGGTGELFF
NA	TRBV7-9	TRBD2	TRBJ2-1	TGTGCCAGCAGCTTCAGCGGGGCTGTGGGTGAGCAGTTCTTC	CASSFSGAVGEQFF
NA	TRBV21-1	NA	TRBJ1-1	TGTGCCAGCAGCAAAGAAGCGAGGGGGCAGGACACTGAAGCTTTCTTT	CASSKEARGQDTEAFF
NA	TRBV28	TRBD2	TRBJ2-3	TGTGCCAGCAGTTGGGGACTAGCCGACACAGATACGCAGTATTTT	CASSWGLADTDTQYF
few	TRBV6-2/TRBV6-3	NA	TRBJ1-2	TGTGCCAGCAGTCGAGCCACACGCTATGGCTACACCTTC	CASSRATRYGYTF
few	TRBV5-6	NA	TRBJ1-3	TGTGCCAGCAGTTCATTCACGTACAGCTACTCTGGAAACACCATATATTTT	CASSSFTYSYSGNTIYF
once	TRBV19	TRBD1	TRBJ2-1	TGTGCCAGTAGTATAGGAACAGGGGTATACAATGAGCAGTTCTTC	CASSIGTGVYNEQFF
NA	TRBV18	TRBD1	TRBJ2-7	TGTGCCAGCTCCCCTGGACAGGGAAACTCCTACGAGCAGTACTTC	CASSPGQGNSYEQYF
NA	TRBV5-5	NA	TRBJ2-3	TGTGCCAGCAGCTTGGGACTCTTCCAGGATACGCAGTATTTT	CASSLGLFQDTQYF
NA	TRBV7-8	TRBD1	TRBJ2-1	TGTGCCAGCAGCGAACAGGGGGTAGCACACAATGAGCAGTTCTTC	CASSEQGVAHNEQFF
NA	TRBV2	NA	TRBJ1-5	TGTGCCAGCACTGATTCGAGCAGCCGGCAGCCCCAGCATTTT	CASTDSSSRQPQHF
NA	TRBV6-2/TRBV6-3	NA	TRBJ1-6	TGTGCCAGCAGTTACCAACGCCTGGCAACGAGTAATTCACCCCTCCACTTT	CASSYQRLATSNSPLHF
NA	TRBV5-4	NA	TRBJ1-2	TGTGCCAGCAGTCCACGGACAGCCAACTATGGCTACACCTTC	CASSPRTANYGYTF
medium-sized	TRBV4-1	NA	TRBJ2-7	TGCGCCAGCAGCCAAGCGGGGGCGGCGGAGTACGAGCAGTACTTC	CASSQAGAAEYEQYF
few	TRBV6-4	TRBD2	TRBJ2-3	TGTGCCAGCAGCCCCGGGACTAGCGACACAGATACGCAGTATTTT	CASSPGTSDTDTQYF
NA	TRBV19	TRBD1	TRBJ1-5	TGTGCCAGTAGTGCCGGGACAGGGTTCAATCAGCCCCAGCATTTT	CASSAGTGFNQPQHF
NA	TRBV5-5	NA	TRBJ2-2	TGTGCCAGCAGCTTGTGGGCAGGGTCCCTCACCGGGGAGCTGTTTTTT	CASSLWAGSLTGELFF
NA	TRBV5-1	NA	TRBJ2-5	TGCGCCAGCAGCTTGGACCGAGAGACCCAGTACTTC	CASSLDRETQYF
NA	TRBV5-4	NA	TRBJ1-6	TGTGCCAGCAGCCTGGGACTTAATAATTCACCCCTCCACTTT	CASSLGLNNSPLHF
NA	TRBV24-1	NA	TRBJ2-2	TGTGCCACCACCCCCTCGAAGGCCGGGGAGCTGTTTTTT	CATTPSKAGELFF
NA	TRBV5-1	TRBD2	TRBJ2-7	TGCGCCAGCAGCTTGGCCGAAGTAGCGGGGGGTTACGAGCAGTACTTC	CASSLAEVAGGYEQYF
few	TRBV19	TRBD2	TRBJ2-2	TGTGCCAGTAGGGTGACTAGCGGGGAAGTCGCCGGGGAGCTGTTTTTT	CASRVTSGEVAGELFF